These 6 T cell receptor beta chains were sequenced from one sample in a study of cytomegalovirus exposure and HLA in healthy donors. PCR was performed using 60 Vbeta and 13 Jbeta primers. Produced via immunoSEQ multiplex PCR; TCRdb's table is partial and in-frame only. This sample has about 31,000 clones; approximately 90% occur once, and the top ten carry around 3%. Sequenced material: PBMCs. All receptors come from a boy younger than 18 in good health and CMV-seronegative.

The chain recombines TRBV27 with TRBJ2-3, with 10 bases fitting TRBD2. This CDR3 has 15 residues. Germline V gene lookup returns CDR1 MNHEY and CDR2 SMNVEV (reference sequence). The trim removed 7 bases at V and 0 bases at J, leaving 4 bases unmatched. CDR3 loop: CASNPTSGSTDTQYF. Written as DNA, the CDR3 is TGTGCCAGCAACCCGACTAGCGGGAGCACAGATACGCAGTATTTT.

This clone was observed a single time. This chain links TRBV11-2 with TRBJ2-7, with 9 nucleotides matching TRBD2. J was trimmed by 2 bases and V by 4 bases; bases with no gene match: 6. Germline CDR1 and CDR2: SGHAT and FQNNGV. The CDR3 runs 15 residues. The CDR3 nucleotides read TGTGCCAGCAGCTCCATTCGCGGGGGGGCCTACGAGCAGTACTTC. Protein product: CASSSIRGGAYEQYF. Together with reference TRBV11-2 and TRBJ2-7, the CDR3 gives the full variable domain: EAGVAQSPRYKIIEKRQSVAFWCNPISGHATLYWYQQILGQGPKLLIQFQNNGVVDDSQLPKDRFSAERLKGVDSTLKIQPAKLEDSAVYLCASSSIRGGAYEQYFGPGTRLTVT.

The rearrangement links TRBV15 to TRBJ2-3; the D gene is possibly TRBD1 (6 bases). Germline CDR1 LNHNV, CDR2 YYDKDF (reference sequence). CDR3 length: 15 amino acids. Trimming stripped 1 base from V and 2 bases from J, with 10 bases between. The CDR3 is CATSRVGQTTDTQYF. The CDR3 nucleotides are TGTGCCACCAGCAGAGTAGGACAGACCACAGATACGCAGTATTTT. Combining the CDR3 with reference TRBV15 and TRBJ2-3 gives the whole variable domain DAMVIQNPRYQVTQFGKPVTLSCSQTLNHNVMYWYQQKSSQAPKLLFHYYDKDFNNEADTPDNFQSRRPNTSFCFLDIRSPGLGDTAMYLCATSRVGQTTDTQYFGPGTRLTVL.

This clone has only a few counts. CDR3 protein: CASSQEAGPNEKLFF. The CDR3 nucleotides are TGCGCCAGCAGCCAAGAGGCAGGGCCAAATGAAAAACTGTTTTTT. V gene TRBV4-3 combines with J gene TRBJ1-4, with TRBD1 as a possible D gene (5 bases). Per the germline V gene, CDR1 is LGHNA and CDR2 is YSLEER. Trimming left V 0 bases short and J 5 bases short, with 10 bases between. This CDR3 has 15 amino acids.

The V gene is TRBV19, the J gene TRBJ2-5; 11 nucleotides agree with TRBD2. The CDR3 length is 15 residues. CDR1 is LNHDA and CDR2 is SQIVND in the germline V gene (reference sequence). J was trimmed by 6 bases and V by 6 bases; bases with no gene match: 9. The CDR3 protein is CASRAIAGGIQTQYF. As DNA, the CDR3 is TGTGCCAGTAGGGCCATAGCGGGGGGGATTCAGACCCAGTACTTC.

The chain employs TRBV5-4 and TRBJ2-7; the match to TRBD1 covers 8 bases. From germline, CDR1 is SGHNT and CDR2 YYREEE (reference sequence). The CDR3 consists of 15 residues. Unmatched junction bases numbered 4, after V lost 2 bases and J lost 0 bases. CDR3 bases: TGTGCCAGCAGCTTAGGGACAGGTTTCTCCTACGAGCAGTACTTC. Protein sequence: CASSLGTGFSYEQYF.